These T cell receptor beta chains were read from a single sample in a study of blood T cell repertoires in COVID-19. Here immunoSEQ multiplex PCR was the method, and the copy in TCRdb shows in-frame clones only, minus some. The sample carries about 99,000 clones, around 84% recorded once. The sequencing input was peripheral blood. The receptors here all came from a woman aged 60-75 years in a cohort sampled during active or convalescent COVID-19. The conserved cysteine and the conserved F or W are not part of the CDR3 here. Clone sizes are given selectively: once, few, many, or a class where the clone is expanded.

j_gene | v_gene | abundance | CDR3aa
TRBJ1-5 | TRBV6-1 | NA | ASSEARRGGVQPQH
TRBJ2-2 | TRBV6-4 | NA | ASSPFTGSTGELF
TRBJ2-3 | TRBV6-2/TRBV6-3 | NA | ASSYSKGQVRDTQY
TRBJ2-7 | TRBV19 | NA | ATKEVGLTEQY
TRBJ2-1 | TRBV27 | NA | ASSFFSGSPYNEQF
TRBJ1-1 | TRBV5-1 | NA | ASSLSTGGAEAF
TRBJ1-5 | TRBV28 | NA | ASSGGQGGHQPQH
TRBJ1-3 | TRBV28 | NA | ASRSTLGQGGNTIY
TRBJ2-2 | TRBV27 | NA | AAKTGANTGELF
TRBJ1-3 | TRBV9 | NA | ASSVEETAPGNTIY
TRBJ1-2 | TRBV3-1/TRBV3-2 | once | ASSFTGQEGYT
TRBJ1-4 | TRBV6-6 | once | ASSYSRQGTNEKLF
TRBJ1-4 | TRBV5-1 | NA | ASSLWRAEGEKLF
TRBJ1-5 | TRBV5-8 | NA | ASSPGTGVSNQPQH
TRBJ2-3 | TRBV19 | NA | ASSIVQGTDTQY
TRBJ1-6 | TRBV14 | NA | ASSQWQGGFSPLH
TRBJ1-1 | TRBV5-5 | NA | ASSLGSEAF
TRBJ2-1 | TRBV27 | NA | ASSLREAGNEQF
TRBJ2-2 | TRBV5-1 | NA | ASSLDKANTGELF
TRBJ2-7 | TRBV28 | NA | ASSSRTSGSGGYEQY
TRBJ2-3 | TRBV19 | once | ASSIGGGSLDTQY
TRBJ2-5 | TRBV27 | NA | ASSFGVKRTQY
TRBJ2-1 | TRBV4-2 | few | ASSHITTSGGAAQF
TRBJ2-3 | TRBV24-1 | NA | ATSDYDRGTQY
TRBJ2-7 | TRBV9 | NA | ASSSGTSGGPVLYEQY
TRBJ1-1 | TRBV27 | once | ASRSMEGRATEAF
TRBJ2-5 | TRBV6-2/TRBV6-3 | NA | ASSGHSEETQY
TRBJ1-5 | TRBV6-5 | NA | ARPGYSNQPQH
TRBJ1-1 | TRBV28 | NA | ASSLYRPGNTEAF
TRBJ1-4 | TRBV30 | NA | AWSGDRGGGTNEKLF
TRBJ1-2 | TRBV5-4 | NA | ASSPDRDYGYT
TRBJ1-5 | TRBV7-8 | few | ASSIQGGYSNQPQH
TRBJ2-7 | TRBV3-1/TRBV3-2 | NA | ASSQGGGAGPYEQY
TRBJ2-1 | TRBV6-5 | NA | ASDRGSYNEQF